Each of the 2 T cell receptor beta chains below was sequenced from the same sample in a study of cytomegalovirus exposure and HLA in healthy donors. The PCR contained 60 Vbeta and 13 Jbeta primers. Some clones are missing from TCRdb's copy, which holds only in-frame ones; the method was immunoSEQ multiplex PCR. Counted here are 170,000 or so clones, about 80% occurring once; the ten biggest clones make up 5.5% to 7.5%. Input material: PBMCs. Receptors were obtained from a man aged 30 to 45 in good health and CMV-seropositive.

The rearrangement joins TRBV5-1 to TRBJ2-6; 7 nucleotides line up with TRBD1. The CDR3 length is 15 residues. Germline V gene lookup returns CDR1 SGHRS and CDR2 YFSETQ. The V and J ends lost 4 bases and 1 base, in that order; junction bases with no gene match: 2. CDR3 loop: CASSQTGSGANVLTF. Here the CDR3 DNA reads TGCGCCAGCAGCCAGACAGGGTCTGGGGCCAACGTCCTGACTTTC.

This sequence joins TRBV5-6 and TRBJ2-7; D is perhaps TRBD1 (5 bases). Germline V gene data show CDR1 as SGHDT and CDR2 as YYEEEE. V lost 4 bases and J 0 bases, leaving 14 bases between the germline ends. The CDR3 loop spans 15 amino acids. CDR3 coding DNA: TGTGCCAGCAGCCGCGGACACCTGGGCTCCTACGAGCAGTACTTC. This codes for CASSRGHLGSYEQYF.